A single sample gave rise to the 19 T cell receptor beta chains below, sequenced in a study of cytomegalovirus exposure and HLA in healthy donors. The primer mix had 60 Vbeta and 13 Jbeta primers. Using immunoSEQ multiplex PCR, the repertoire was profiled, and TCRdb retains in-frame clones only, with some absent. The sample includes 200,000 to 300,000 clones, about three quarters of them seen just once. The sample was PBMCs. The receptors come from a boy between 10 and 17 years old in good health and CMV-seronegative.

This clone was detected a few times. The gene calls are TRBV10-3 and TRBJ1-1; possible D gene TRBD1, 5 bases. The germline V and J ends were trimmed by 8 bases and 1 base, with 11 bases remaining between them. This CDR3 spans 13 amino acids. Germline-derived CDR1 and CDR2 are ENHRY and SYGVKD. Here the CDR3 reads CAISNRTNTEAFF. In DNA, the CDR3 is TGTGCCATCTCTAACAGGACGAACACTGAAGCTTTCTTT.

The chain couples TRBV1 to TRBJ1-6. TRBV1 is classified as a pseudogene. The CDR3 covers 19 residues. The CDR3 bases are TGCACCAGCAGCCACCGCGGGACGGGTCTGATAGCCTATAATTCACCCCTCCACTTT. Translation: CTSSHRGTGLIAYNSPLHF.

The chain is built from TRBV27 and TRBJ2-5, with D tentatively TRBD1 (5 bases). CDR1 MNHEY and CDR2 SMNVEV come from the germline V gene (reference sequence). Between the trimmed V and J ends, which lost 3 bases and 11 bases, there was a span of 16 bases. The CDR3 extends over 13 amino acids. DNA of the CDR3: TGTGCCAGCAGTTTCGGACACGAGATGTGGCAGTACTTC. Translation gives CASSFGHEMWQYF.

This clone was observed a handful of times. The sample contains more than one DNA sequence encoding this CDR3. The chain uses TRBV5-8 and TRBJ2-1, with 7 bases that match TRBD1. Germline V gene sequence: CDR1 SGHTS, CDR2 YDEGEE. The CDR3 is 15 amino acids. After removal of 0 bases from V and 0 bases from J, the junction contained 0 bases not matched to a gene. The CDR3 spells CASSLDRGSYNEQFF. The CDR3 DNA follows: TGTGCCAGCAGCTTGGACAGGGGCTCCTACAATGAGCAGTTCTTC.

This clone turned up a few times. The sample carries other DNA sequences with the same CDR3. This sequence joins TRBV5-4 and TRBJ2-1, with TRBD2 as a possible D gene (5 bases). This CDR3 contains 15 residues. Germline assignment: CDR1 SGHNT and CDR2 YYREEE (reference sequence). V shed 0 bases and J shed 0 bases, with 7 bases lying between them. CDR3 DNA sequence: TGTGCCAGCAGCTTGGACCGGGGCTCCTACAATGAGCAGTTCTTC. It specifies CASSLDRGSYNEQFF.

This chain joins TRBV10-2 and TRBJ2-7; 10 positions match TRBD2. V shed 6 bases and J 0 bases; nucleotides not matched to a gene: 2. Germline CDR1 reads WSHSY; CDR2 reads SAAADI. This CDR3 is 14 amino acids long. The chain's CDR3 is CASRSSGSSYEQYF. The CDR3 nucleotides are TGCGCCAGCAGGTCTAGCGGGAGCTCCTACGAGCAGTACTTC.

In DNA form, the CDR3 reads TGTGCCATCAGTGAAGGAATAGGGGGCGCCTATGGCTACACCTTC. Its translation is CAISEGIGGAYGYTF. The gene calls are TRBV10-3 and TRBJ1-2; 7 positions agree with TRBD1. The junction had 8 bases not matched to a gene; V was cut back by 3 bases and J by 4 bases. Germline assignment: CDR1 ENHRY and CDR2 SYGVKD. The CDR3 has 15 amino acids.

This clone was counted only a few times. The V call is TRBV6-5, the J call TRBJ2-5; 10 bases map to TRBD2. This CDR3 has 14 residues. Trimming took 4 bases from V and 2 from J; bases not matched to a gene: 1. CDR1 MNHEY and CDR2 SVGAGI come from the germline V gene. This CDR3 reads CASSWTSGQETQYF. CDR3 bases: TGTGCCAGCAGTTGGACTAGCGGACAAGAGACCCAGTACTTC.

The CDR3, as DNA: TGTGCCACCAGCAGAGTCGAGGTAACCTATGGCTACACCTTC. Amino acid sequence: CATSRVEVTYGYTF. The V gene is TRBV15, the J gene TRBJ1-2, with D unclear. The CDR3 has 14 residues. The germline V gene encodes CDR1 LNHNV and CDR2 YYDKDF (reference sequence). Trimming pared 1 base from V and 4 bases from J, leaving 10 bases between.

The chain uses TRBV6-1 and TRBJ2-2, with D uncertain. CDR3 size: 17 residues. V was pared by 0 bases and J by 0 bases, with 11 bases between. The germline CDR1 and CDR2 sequences are MNHNS and SASEGT. The CDR3 nucleotides are TGTGCCAGCAGTGAAGCATCAGGTACCGCGAACACCGGGGAGCTGTTTTTT. It encodes CASSEASGTANTGELFF.

The CDR3 sequence: CASSSLSGRDSYEQYF. In DNA form, the CDR3 reads TGCGCCAGCAGCTCCCTTAGCGGGAGGGACTCCTACGAGCAGTACTTC. V usage is TRBV4-1 and J usage is TRBJ2-7; 11 bases match TRBD2. J lost 0 bases, V lost 5 bases, and 6 bases had no gene match. CDR1 and CDR2 from the germline V gene are MGHRA and YSYEKL. The CDR3 has 16 amino acids.

This clone was observed a single time. The chain is built from TRBV10-2 and TRBJ1-1; D call uncertain. The CDR3 has 12 residues. From germline, CDR1 is WSHSY and CDR2 SAAADI. Trimming pared 4 bases from V and 8 bases from J, leaving 11 bases between. CDR3: CASSVPGPEAFF. The CDR3 bases are TGCGCCAGCAGTGTTCCGGGTCCGGAAGCTTTCTTT.

This sequence joins TRBV5-1 and TRBJ1-5; D gene uncertain. This CDR3 has 14 amino acids. Germline loops: CDR1 SGHRS, CDR2 YFSETQ. Trimming removed 4 bases at V and 7 bases at J, with 15 bases between. The CDR3 coding sequence is TGCGCCAGCAGCGCCGACTTAGGTGGCCAGCCCCAGCATTTT. Its translation: CASSADLGGQPQHF. Looking up the rest from reference TRBV5-1 and TRBJ1-5 gives the full variable domain: KAGVTQTPRYLIKTRGQQVTLSCSPISGHRSVSWYQQTPGQGLQFLFEYFSETQRNKGNFPGRFSGRQFSNSRSEMNVSTLELGDSALYLCASSADLGGQPQHFGDGTRLSIL.

The gene calls are TRBV29-1 and TRBJ2-5; TRBD2 matches at 11 bases. The V segment lost 1 base and the J segment 1 base; nucleotides outside the gene matches: 2. This CDR3 comprises 15 residues. Germline V CDR1 and CDR2: SQVTM, ANQGSEA. The CDR3 DNA sequence: TGCAGCGTTGAAGGACTAGCGGGAAGCCAAGAGACCCAGTACTTC. The encoded protein is CSVEGLAGSQETQYF.

The chain is built from TRBV15 and TRBJ1-1, with unresolved D. This CDR3 is 14 amino acids long. The V and J ends lost 4 bases and 8 bases respectively, with 17 bases between them. The V gene's germline CDR1 is LNHNV and CDR2 YYDKDF (reference sequence). The CDR3 sequence: CATSIAHRSGEAFF. CDR3 nucleotide sequence: TGTGCCACCAGCATTGCCCATCGCTCCGGGGAAGCTTTCTTT. The full variable domain, rest sourced from reference TRBV15 and TRBJ1-1, is DAMVIQNPRYQVTQFGKPVTLSCSQTLNHNVMYWYQQKSSQAPKLLFHYYDKDFNNEADTPDNFQSRRPNTSFCFLDIRSPGLGDTAMYLCATSIAHRSGEAFFGQGTRLTVV.

The chain recombines TRBV19 with TRBJ2-5, with 8 bases matching TRBD2. Germline CDR1 LNHDA, CDR2 SQIVND (reference sequence). V lost 7 bases and J lost 5; bases outside the gene matches: 6. This CDR3 has 13 amino acids. CDR3 protein: CASNGGARETQYF. Written as DNA, the CDR3 is TGTGCCAGTAACGGGGGGGCCAGGGAGACCCAGTACTTC.

This clone has only a few counts. This chain links TRBV27 with TRBJ1-2, with a possible D match to TRBD1 (5 bases). The CDR3 totals 18 residues. CDR1 is MNHEY and CDR2 is SMNVEV in the germline V gene (reference sequence). V lost 4 bases to trimming and J lost 3 bases, with 24 bases between them. CDR3 nucleotide sequence: TGTGCCAGCAGTTACAGCGGGGCCTCACCTGCAGGGTACTATGGCTACACCTTC. As protein: CASSYSGASPAGYYGYTF.

The chain links TRBV2 to TRBJ1-2, with a weak D call TRBD1 (5 bases). Looked up from germline, CDR1 is SNHLY and CDR2 is FYNNEI. V was trimmed by 6 bases and J by 2 bases, leaving 13 bases between them. The CDR3 has 14 amino acids. The CDR3 here is CASRGGGSNYGYTF. CDR3 in DNA: TGTGCCAGCAGGGGCGGGGGATCAAACTATGGCTACACCTTC.

In DNA, the CDR3 is TGTGCCAGCACCCAAGCAAGAACCTACGAGCAGTACTTC. This codes for CASTQARTYEQYF. This rearrangement joins TRBV6-5 to TRBJ2-7, with D hard to call. Per germline, CDR1 MNHEY and CDR2 SVGAGI. V was pared by 7 bases and J by 2 bases, with 12 bases between. The CDR3 is made up of 13 amino acids.